A single sample gave rise to the 20 T cell receptor beta chains below, sequenced in a study of cytomegalovirus exposure and HLA in healthy donors. Repertoires were generated with immunoSEQ multiplex PCR, while TCRdb's copy carries only in-frame clones and drops some. The top ten clones hold around 5% of a sample with around 69,000 clones, approximately 96% of them seen once. The sequencing sample was made of PBMCs. These receptors all stem from a woman aged 18-29 years in good health and CMV-seropositive.

This chain uses TRBV7-2 with TRBJ2-4; D perhaps matches TRBD1 (6 bases). The length of the CDR3 is 15 residues. V gave up 1 base and J gave up 0 bases, with 7 bases separating them. In germline, CDR1 is SGHTA, CDR2 FQGNSA. CDR3 nucleotide sequence: TGTGCCAGCAGCTTAGGGGGGCTAGCCAAAAACATTCAGTACTTC. Protein sequence: CASSLGGLAKNIQYF.

This chain connects TRBV13 to TRBJ2-3; 8 positions match TRBD2. Germline CDR1 and CDR2: PRHDT and FYEKMQ (reference sequence). Trimming removed 2 bases from V and 2 bases from J; junction bases left unmatched: 6. The CDR3 is 16 residues long. CDR3 residues: CASSLRFSGITDTQYF. CDR3 in DNA: TGTGCCAGCAGCTTACGATTTAGCGGGATCACAGATACGCAGTATTTT.

The rearrangement joins TRBV2 to TRBJ1-4; 11 nucleotides align to TRBD1. The CDR3 extends over 16 amino acids. V lost 5 bases, J lost 9 bases, and 11 bases stayed unmatched. The germline gives CDR1 SNHLY, CDR2 FYNNEI. For the CDR3, the DNA is TGTGCCAGCAGTACCGATAGGACAGGGGGCGAAAAAAAACTGTTTTTT. Its protein product is CASSTDRTGGEKKLFF.

The V call is TRBV6-1, the J call TRBJ2-1, with a tentative D call TRBD2 (6 bases). V was clipped by 6 bases and J by 0 bases, with 12 bases between them. CDR3 length equals 15 residues. Germline values: CDR1 MNHNS, CDR2 SASEGT. The DNA of the CDR3 is TGTGCCAGCAGCCCGGGAGAGGTCTCCTACAATGAGCAGTTCTTC. Translating gives CASSPGEVSYNEQFF.

The V and J genes are TRBV6-5 and TRBJ2-7; the match to TRBD1 covers 11 bases. Per the germline V gene, CDR1 is MNHEY and CDR2 is SVGAGI. This CDR3 region has 16 residues. V gave up 4 bases and J gave up 2 bases; unmatched junction bases: 7. DNA for the CDR3: TGTGCCAGCAGTTTCACCGGGACAGGGGGTACCTACGAGCAGTACTTC. Translating it yields CASSFTGTGGTYEQYF.

The chain couples TRBV18 to TRBJ1-1, with D possibly matching TRBD1 (6 bases). CDR1 is KGHSH, CDR2 LQKENI, per germline. The V end was cut by 6 bases, the J end by 5 bases, with 22 bases between. This CDR3 spans 16 amino acids. The CDR3 here is CASSRPSGARGTEAFF. The CDR3 coding sequence is TGTGCCAGCTCCCGGCCCTCAGGGGCAAGAGGAACTGAAGCTTTCTTT.

The rearrangement links TRBV6-5 to TRBJ2-7; 10 bases map to TRBD2. With V trimmed by 6 bases and J by 0 bases, 5 bases remained unmatched. The germline V gene has CDR1 MNHEY and CDR2 SVGAGI. CDR3 size: 15 residues. CDR3: CASRIAGGTSYEQYF. The CDR3 DNA reads as TGTGCCAGCAGAATAGCGGGAGGTACCTCCTACGAGCAGTACTTC.

The V call is TRBV19, the J call TRBJ2-3; TRBD2 matches at 11 bases. V shed 1 base, J shed 1 base, and the junction held 4 bases outside the gene matches. CDR3 length equals 17 residues. Germline V gene lookup returns CDR1 LNHDA and CDR2 SQIVND (reference sequence). As DNA, the CDR3 is TGTGCCAGTAGTATAGCTCCACTAGCGGGAGGCACAGATACGCAGTATTTT. Translation gives CASSIAPLAGGTDTQYF.

The chain has TRBV9 and TRBJ2-5; no clear D. Per the germline V gene, CDR1 is SGDLS and CDR2 is YYNGEE. The V end lost 0 bases, the J end lost 4 bases, and 10 bases lay between the germline ends. The CDR3 runs 14 residues. The CDR3 nucleotides are TGTGCCAGCAGCGTAGGCACAGTCGGAGAGACCCAGTACTTC. Amino acid sequence: CASSVGTVGETQYF.

The CDR3: CASSLTGTSKANVLTF. The CDR3 bases are TGTGCCAGCAGCTTAACTGGGACTAGTAAGGCCAACGTCCTGACTTTC. V is TRBV7-3 and J is TRBJ2-6, with 8 bases identical to TRBD2. Germline trimming cut 0 bases from V and 6 bases from J; bases unmatched to any gene: 4. The CDR3 length is 16 residues. In germline, CDR1 is SGHTA, CDR2 FQGTGA. Variable domain in full (rest from reference TRBV7-3 and TRBJ2-6): GAGVSQTPSNKVTEKGKYVELRCDPISGHTALYWYRQSLGQGPEFLIYFQGTGAADDSGLPNDRFFAVRPEGSVSTLKIQRTERGDSAVYLCASSLTGTSKANVLTFGAGSRLTVL.

As DNA, the CDR3 is TGTGCCAGCAGCGTAGCACATAACTATGGCTACACCTTC. Its protein product is CASSVAHNYGYTF. V and J are TRBV9 and TRBJ1-2; D remains unclear. Germline lookup yields CDR1 SGDLS and CDR2 YYNGEE. The CDR3 contains 13 residues. Trimming removed 0 bases at V and 1 base at J, with 4 bases between. The full variable domain, in which reference TRBV9 and TRBJ1-2 provide the parts outside the CDR3, is DSGVTQTPKHLITATGQRVTLRCSPRSGDLSVYWYQQSLDQGLQFLIQYYNGEERAKGNILERFSAQQFPDLHSELNLSSLELGDSALYFCASSVAHNYGYTFGSGTRLTVV.

This chain connects TRBV5-4 to TRBJ2-7; 8 bases match TRBD2. CDR1 and CDR2 from the germline V gene are SGHNT and YYREEE (reference sequence). CDR3 size: 15 residues. Trimming cost V 4 bases and J 2 bases; bases outside gene matches: 8. In nucleotides, the CDR3 is TGTGCCAGCAGCCCGGGAGGGGAGTTAGCCTACGAGCAGTACTTC. Amino acid sequence: CASSPGGELAYEQYF.

J is TRBJ1-1 and V is TRBV7-2, with no clear D. Germline V gene data show CDR1 as SGHTA and CDR2 as FQGNSA. CDR3 length: 13 residues. Deletions cut 1 base from V and 4 bases from J, with 7 bases between. CDR3 nucleotide sequence: TGTGCCAGCAGCTTAGGGTCCGGCACTGAAGCTTTCTTT. Translated: CASSLGSGTEAFF. Together with reference TRBV7-2 and TRBJ1-1, the CDR3 gives the full variable domain: GAGVSQSPSNKVTEKGKDVELRCDPISGHTALYWYRQSLGQGLEFLIYFQGNSAPDKSGLPSDRFSAERTGGSVSTLTIQRTQQEDSAVYLCASSLGSGTEAFFGQGTRLTVV.

The rearrangement uses TRBV13 and TRBJ2-7, with a weak D call TRBD1 (6 bases). Between the trimmed V and J ends, which lost 0 bases and 2 bases, there was a span of 8 bases. In germline, CDR1 is PRHDT, CDR2 FYEKMQ (reference sequence). CDR3 length: 14 amino acids. CDR3 residues: CASSLGAGAYEQYF. CDR3 DNA sequence: TGTGCCAGCAGCTTAGGCGCAGGGGCCTACGAGCAGTACTTC.

V usage is TRBV14 and J usage is TRBJ2-1, with D possibly TRBD2 on 5 matching bases. Trimming removed 0 bases from V and 0 bases from J, with 9 bases in between. From germline, CDR1 is SGHDN and CDR2 FVKESK. This CDR3 is built from 16 residues. The CDR3 is CASSQDPADSYNEQFF. As DNA, the CDR3 is TGTGCCAGCAGCCAAGATCCAGCGGACTCCTACAATGAGCAGTTCTTC.

A single count supports this clone. This sequence joins TRBV27 and TRBJ1-1; D may be TRBD1 (6 bases). Trimming took 5 bases from V and 10 from J, leaving 23 bases between them. CDR1 is MNHEY, CDR2 SMNVEV, per germline (reference sequence). This CDR3 spans 15 amino acids. The CDR3 sequence: CASSMTSQGPTGAFF. DNA for the CDR3: TGTGCCAGCAGTATGACTTCACAGGGACCCACGGGAGCTTTCTTT.

The V call is TRBV29-1, the J call TRBJ2-5; 12 bases match TRBD1. Germline lookup yields CDR1 SQVTM and CDR2 ANQGSEA. The V and J ends lost 7 bases and 4 bases, in that order; junction bases with no gene match: 7. This CDR3 spans 14 amino acids. In DNA form, the CDR3 reads TGCAGCGCCCCCGGGACAGGGGGCCGAGAGACCCAGTACTTC. It yields the protein CSAPGTGGRETQYF. Together with reference TRBV29-1 and TRBJ2-5, the CDR3 gives the full variable domain: SAVISQKPSRDICQRGTSLTIQCQVDSQVTMMFWYRQQPGQSLTLIATANQGSEATYESGFVIDKFPISRPNLTFSTLTVSNMSPEDSSIYLCSAPGTGGRETQYFGPGTRLLVL.

The rearrangement links TRBV4-3 to TRBJ2-7; TRBD2 aligns across 10 bases. The CDR3 is 16 residues long. Germline loops: CDR1 LGHNA, CDR2 YSLEER. The V segment lost 0 bases and the J segment 1 base; nucleotides outside the gene matches: 3. The CDR3 is CASSQELLAGSYEQYF. Here the CDR3 DNA reads TGCGCCAGCAGCCAAGAGCTACTAGCGGGATCCTACGAGCAGTACTTC.

V gene TRBV5-4 combines with J gene TRBJ1-2; TRBD1 matches at 7 bases. CDR1 SGHNT and CDR2 YYREEE come from the germline V gene (reference sequence). The V gene end was trimmed by 2 bases and the J gene end by 4 bases; junction bases not matched to a gene: 20. The CDR3 has 19 amino acids. The chain's CDR3 is CASSLRFRTGGQGGYGYTF. The CDR3 coding sequence is TGTGCCAGCAGCTTACGGTTTCGGACAGGAGGCCAGGGGGGCTATGGCTACACCTTC.

This rearrangement joins TRBV7-8 to TRBJ2-1; TRBD2 agrees at 12 bases. The CDR3 runs to 20 residues. The V and J ends lost 3 bases and 1 base, in that order; junction bases with no gene match: 13. CDR1 is SGHVS, CDR2 FQNEAQ, per germline. CDR3 residues: CASSFVRLAGVAESYNEQFF. The DNA for the CDR3 is TGTGCCAGCAGCTTCGTTCGACTAGCGGGAGTGGCTGAATCCTACAATGAGCAGTTCTTC.